Following are 10 T cell receptor beta chains from one sample sequenced in a study of control samples from healthy donors and cancer patients. Some clones are missing from TCRdb's copy, which holds only in-frame ones; the method was immunoSEQ multiplex PCR. The data contain 150,000 to 190,000 clones, approximately 93% of them singletons. Material for sequencing was blood. The receptors here all came from a man aged 50-59 years in good health.

The gene calls are TRBV7-8 and TRBJ2-1; 7 positions agree with TRBD2. The J segment lost 12 bases and the V segment lost 4 bases, leaving 3 bases of the junction unmatched. The V gene's germline CDR1 is SGHVS and CDR2 FQNEAQ. The CDR3 length is 11 residues. CDR3 sequence (DNA): TGTGCCAGCAGCTCATCTAGCGGGCAGTTCTTC. Protein sequence: CASSSSSGQFF.

The chain uses TRBV19 and TRBJ1-4, with D tentatively TRBD1 (5 bases). V shed 3 bases and J shed 7 bases, with 9 bases lying between them. The germline CDR1 and CDR2 sequences are LNHDA and SQIVND (reference sequence). The CDR3 runs to 13 residues. The CDR3 DNA reads TGTGCCAGTAGTATTGGGGCTACTGAAAAACTGTTTTTT. It yields the protein CASSIGATEKLFF.

As for this clone: One junction end does not reproduce the germline sequence, and a read error may be involved. The chain couples TRBV7-7 to TRBJ2-3; tentatively, D is TRBD2 (6 bases). This CDR3 spans 16 amino acids. Germline V CDR1 and CDR2: SSHAT, FNYEAQ (reference sequence). CDR3 in amino acids: CASSLGRLVQGDTQYF. CDR3 nucleotide sequence: TGTGCTAGCAGCTTAGGCAGACTAGTGCAAGGAGATACGCAGTATTTT.

This sequence joins TRBV15 and TRBJ2-7; D perhaps matches TRBD1 (7 bases). This CDR3 has 15 amino acids. Trimming left V 5 bases short and J 0 bases short, with 14 bases between. Germline values: CDR1 LNHNV, CDR2 YYDKDF (reference sequence). CDR3 protein: CATSPGGSLSYEQYF. The CDR3 coding sequence is TGTGCCACCAGCCCAGGGGGGTCCCTCTCCTACGAGCAGTACTTC.

The gene calls are TRBV28 and TRBJ1-5; a weak D match, TRBD1 (6 bases). The CDR3 sequence is 16 residues long. The germline CDR1 and CDR2 sequences are MDHEN and SYDVKM. The V end was cut by 0 bases, the J end by 6 bases, with 15 bases between. CDR3 bases: TGTGCCAGCAGTTTATGGTCGAGGGGGGGCAGTCAGCCCCAGCATTTT. As protein: CASSLWSRGGSQPQHF.

The J gene is TRBJ1-3, the V gene TRBV4-1; D remains ambiguous. Trimming pared 6 bases from V and 0 bases from J, leaving 6 bases between. Per the germline V gene, CDR1 is MGHRA and CDR2 is YSYEKL. The CDR3 loop spans 13 amino acids. CDR3 in amino acids: CASRRVSGNTIYF. The CDR3 DNA is TGCGCCAGCAGGCGAGTCTCTGGAAACACCATATATTTT.

This chain links TRBV5-1 with TRBJ1-1; possibly TRBD1 for D (5 bases). The CDR3 is 13 amino acids. V was shortened by 5 bases and J by 0 bases, with 8 bases between the two germline ends. In germline, CDR1 is SGHRS, CDR2 YFSETQ. The CDR3 nucleotides read TGCGCCAGCAGGCAGGGACTGAACACTGAAGCTTTCTTT. Translation gives CASRQGLNTEAFF.

The chain couples TRBV6-5 to TRBJ2-5; either TRBD1 or TRBD2 may fit D (5 bases each). Germline V CDR1 and CDR2: MNHEY, SVGAGI. Trimming cost V 6 bases and J 5 bases, with 19 bases left between them. The CDR3 is 15 residues long. CDR3: CASSDRVGGVETQYF. CDR3 bases: TGTGCCAGCAGCGACCGGGTTGGGGGAGTGGAGACCCAGTACTTC.

The chain uses TRBV7-8 and TRBJ2-1; possible D gene TRBD2, 6 bases. Germline lookup yields CDR1 SGHVS and CDR2 FQNEAQ. This CDR3 contains 16 residues. Trimming took 1 base from V and 1 from J, leaving 11 bases between them. CDR3 in amino acids: CASSLDGSGSYNEQFF. DNA of the CDR3: TGTGCCAGCAGCTTAGACGGGAGTGGGTCCTACAATGAGCAGTTCTTC.

The chain carries TRBV7-9 and TRBJ1-5, with 8 bases matching TRBD1. Germline lookup yields CDR1 SEHNR and CDR2 FQNEAQ (reference sequence). J lost 9 bases, V lost 5 bases, and 9 bases had no gene match. This CDR3 has 14 residues. The CDR3 coding sequence is TGTGCCAGCAGCGTCGGGACAGGTGCTGCGCCCCAGCATTTT. Translated: CASSVGTGAAPQHF.